Each of the 29 T cell receptor beta chains below was sequenced from the same sample in a study of cytomegalovirus exposure and HLA in healthy donors. PCR primers comprised 60 Vbeta and 13 Jbeta primers. This table comes from immunoSEQ multiplex PCR, and its TCRdb copy is limited to in-frame clones, with some not included. Seen here are 100,000 to 150,000 clones, 74% observed once, and the top ten hold roughly 6.3%. The sample was PBMCs. These TCRs come from a woman aged 45-65 years in good health and CMV-seropositive.

The chain links TRBV5-1 to TRBJ2-5; 8 bases are shared with TRBD2. After removal of 5 bases from V and 5 bases from J, the junction contained 8 bases not matched to a gene. Germline V gene sequence: CDR1 SGHRS, CDR2 YFSETQ. The CDR3 consists of 14 residues. As DNA, the CDR3 is TGCGCCAGCAGTCTTAGCGGGGTTGGTGAGACCCAGTACTTC. This gives the protein CASSLSGVGETQYF.

The CDR3 DNA is TGTGCCAGCTCATTTAGGGGCCAAGACGGCAATCAGCCCCAGCATTTT. Translating it yields CASSFRGQDGNQPQHF. V gene TRBV18 combines with J gene TRBJ1-5; the D gene is possibly TRBD1 (5 bases). The CDR3 length is 16 residues. V was cut by 5 bases and J by 2 bases, with 16 bases left in between. Per germline, CDR1 KGHSH and CDR2 LQKENI.

The chain carries TRBV5-4 and TRBJ2-2; possible D gene TRBD1, 5 bases. Looked up from germline, CDR1 is SGHNT and CDR2 is YYREEE (reference sequence). CDR3 length equals 13 residues. The germline V and J ends were trimmed by 1 base and 8 bases, with 9 bases remaining between them. Written as DNA, the CDR3 is TGTGCCAGCAGCTTGCAGGGAAATGGGGAGCTGTTTTTT. Translating it yields CASSLQGNGELFF. Based on the CDR3 plus reference TRBV5-4 and TRBJ2-2, the full variable domain is ETGVTQSPTHLIKTRGQQVTLRCSSQSGHNTVSWYQQALGQGPQFIFQYYREEENGRGNFPPRFSGLQFPNYSSELNVNALELDDSALYLCASSLQGNGELFFGEGSRLTVL.

This chain links TRBV10-2 with TRBJ1-5; D is ambiguous. Trimming removed 5 bases from V and 7 bases from J, with 18 bases in between. The CDR3 is 15 residues long. The germline V gene has CDR1 WSHSY and CDR2 SAAADI. The CDR3 DNA reads as TGCGCCAGCAGTTTTAATTTAGGCTCCGGGCAGCCCCAGCATTTT. It specifies CASSFNLGSGQPQHF.

The rearrangement uses TRBV5-1 and TRBJ2-3; 10 nucleotides match TRBD1. Germline V lookup: CDR1 SGHRS, CDR2 YFSETQ. The length of the CDR3 is 15 residues. Losses at the gene ends were 3 bases for V and 3 bases for J; bases not matched to a gene: 4. In DNA, the CDR3 is TGCGCCAGCAGCTACCGACAGGGGGCAACAGATACGCAGTATTTT. This gives the protein CASSYRQGATDTQYF.

This chain links TRBV6-1 with TRBJ1-1, with D possibly being TRBD1 (6 bases). V lost 7 bases, J lost 8 bases, and 14 bases lay in between. CDR1 and CDR2 (germline): MNHNS, SASEGT. There are 12 residues in the CDR3. CDR3 protein: CASTDLQGEAFF. CDR3 bases: TGTGCCAGCACCGACCTGCAGGGGGAAGCTTTCTTT.

The gene calls are TRBV29-1 and TRBJ1-2; maybe TRBD1 (6 bases). The ends were cut back, 3 bases at V and 2 bases at J, with 7 bases in the middle. Per germline, CDR1 SQVTM and CDR2 ANQGSEA. This CDR3 comprises 12 residues. The CDR3 region is CSVETGNYGYTF. In DNA form, the CDR3 reads TGCAGCGTTGAGACAGGCAACTATGGCTACACCTTC. The full variable domain, in which reference TRBV29-1 and TRBJ1-2 provide the parts outside the CDR3, is SAVISQKPSRDICQRGTSLTIQCQVDSQVTMMFWYRQQPGQSLTLIATANQGSEATYESGFVIDKFPISRPNLTFSTLTVSNMSPEDSSIYLCSVETGNYGYTFGSGTRLTVV.

The chain links TRBV19 to TRBJ1-1; 8 nucleotides match TRBD1. V shed 8 bases, J shed 1 base, and the junction held 6 bases outside the gene matches. CDR3 length: 14 amino acids. CDR1 and CDR2 (germline): LNHDA, SQIVND (reference sequence). CDR3 in DNA: TGTGCCAGTCGACAGGGGCCCCAGAACACTGAAGCTTTCTTT. Protein: CASRQGPQNTEAFF.

The chain links TRBV13 to TRBJ1-4, with 8 nucleotides matching TRBD1. This CDR3 contains 15 residues. CDR1 PRHDT and CDR2 FYEKMQ come from the germline V gene (reference sequence). V lost 5 bases to trimming and J lost 1 base; unmatched junction nucleotides: 3. The CDR3 here is CASSLDRGTNEKLFF. The CDR3 DNA reads as TGTGCCAGCAGCCTAGACAGGGGAACTAATGAAAAACTGTTTTTT.

J is TRBJ1-6 and V is TRBV19; 9 bases are shared with TRBD1. The V gene end was trimmed by 4 bases and the J gene end by 9 bases; junction bases not matched to a gene: 7. CDR1 and CDR2 from the germline V gene are LNHDA and SQIVND (reference sequence). The CDR3 runs 15 residues. The CDR3 loop is CASSTRDRVGSPLHF. As DNA, the CDR3 is TGTGCCAGTAGTACGCGGGACAGGGTTGGTTCACCCCTCCACTTT.

This clone appeared a few times. The genes are TRBV7-9 and TRBJ1-2; 7 bases map to TRBD1. V shed 5 bases, J shed 6 bases, and the junction held 15 bases outside the gene matches. CDR1 SEHNR and CDR2 FQNEAQ come from the germline V gene (reference sequence). CDR3 size: 16 residues. Here the CDR3 reads CASSHTGQLRSHGYTF. The CDR3 coding sequence is TGTGCCAGCAGCCACACGGGACAGCTGCGATCCCATGGCTACACCTTC. Supplemented by reference TRBV7-9 and TRBJ1-2, the full variable domain reads DTGVSQNPRHKITKRGQNVTFRCDPISEHNRLYWYRQTLGQGPEFLTYFQNEAQLEKSRLLSDRFSAERPKGSFSTLEIQRTEQGDSAMYLCASSHTGQLRSHGYTFGSGTRLTVV.

The chain uses TRBV5-4 and TRBJ1-2; D perhaps matches TRBD1 (5 bases). Deletions cut 0 bases from V and 2 bases from J, with 11 bases between. This CDR3 contains 15 residues. Germline assignment: CDR1 SGHNT and CDR2 YYREEE (reference sequence). This CDR3 reads CASSLELRDNYGYTF. The CDR3 nucleotides read TGTGCCAGCAGCTTGGAATTGCGGGACAACTATGGCTACACCTTC. Complete variable domain (other parts from reference TRBV5-4 and TRBJ1-2): ETGVTQSPTHLIKTRGQQVTLRCSSQSGHNTVSWYQQALGQGPQFIFQYYREEENGRGNFPPRFSGLQFPNYSSELNVNALELDDSALYLCASSLELRDNYGYTFGSGTRLTVV.

This sequence joins TRBV7-9 and TRBJ1-1, with D perhaps matching TRBD1 (6 bases). Between the trimmed V and J ends, which lost 3 bases and 1 base, there was a span of 9 bases. Germline CDR1 and CDR2: SEHNR and FQNEAQ (reference sequence). CDR3 size: 14 residues. CDR3 in DNA: TGTGCCAGCAGCTTCCTAGGGGGGAACACTGAAGCTTTCTTT. It yields the protein CASSFLGGNTEAFF.

CDR3 region: CASSYQGWDGYTF. The DNA for the CDR3 is TGTGCCAGCAGTTACCAGGGTTGGGATGGCTACACCTTC. The chain couples TRBV6-5 to TRBJ1-2; a weak D match, TRBD1 (5 bases). Trimming pared 2 bases from V and 6 bases from J, leaving 10 bases between. The CDR3 consists of 13 residues. Germline loops: CDR1 MNHEY, CDR2 SVGAGI.

The rearrangement joins TRBV6-5 to TRBJ1-1; D may be TRBD1 (5 bases). From germline, CDR1 is MNHEY and CDR2 SVGAGI. CDR3 size: 12 residues. V was trimmed by 5 bases and J by 6 bases, leaving 10 bases between them. The CDR3 bases are TGTGCCAGCAGTCGGGGGGTATCTGAAGCTTTCTTT. Protein product: CASSRGVSEAFF.

This clone was seen only a few times. The chain uses TRBV6-6 and TRBJ1-4, with a tentative D call TRBD1 (5 bases). The CDR3 has 13 residues. Germline CDR1 is MNHNY and CDR2 is SVGAGI (reference sequence). V lost 6 bases, J lost 8 bases, and 13 bases lay in between. Written as DNA, the CDR3 is TGTGCCAGCAGCCAAGAGACAGCAGAAAAACTGTTTTTT. This codes for CASSQETAEKLFF.

The rearrangement joins TRBV4-3 to TRBJ1-1; D call uncertain. V lost 4 bases and J lost 1, with 13 bases in between. The CDR3 covers 15 residues. CDR1 LGHNA and CDR2 YSLEER come from the germline V gene. CDR3 in amino acids: CASSPGTTANTEAFF. CDR3 DNA: TGCGCCAGCAGCCCGGGAACAACAGCGAACACTGAAGCTTTCTTT.

This clone has a handful of counts. The chain uses TRBV6-6 and TRBJ1-1; 8 bases are shared with TRBD1. Germline CDR1 is MNHNY and CDR2 is SVGAGI (reference sequence). The CDR3 spans 14 residues. J gave up 4 bases and V 5 bases, and 6 bases lay outside the gene matches. CDR3 amino acids: CASSQFTGGTEAFF. The DNA for the CDR3 is TGTGCCAGCAGTCAATTTACAGGGGGCACTGAAGCTTTCTTT.

The chain recombines TRBV7-2 with TRBJ2-2; D may be TRBD1 (5 bases). Germline V gives CDR1 SGHTA, CDR2 FQGNSA. V lost 4 bases and J 5 bases, leaving 11 bases between the germline ends. This CDR3 spans 14 amino acids. DNA for the CDR3: TGTGCCAGCAGCTATACAGGAGTAACCGGGGAGCTGTTTTTT. It encodes CASSYTGVTGELFF.

This chain links TRBV7-9 with TRBJ1-2, with D possibly TRBD1 on 5 matching bases. The CDR3 length is 13 residues. Trimming left V 8 bases short and J 4 bases short, with 14 bases between. Germline V gene sequence: CDR1 SEHNR, CDR2 FQNEAQ (reference sequence). CDR3: CASGAVGLYGYTF. DNA for the CDR3: TGTGCCAGCGGAGCCGTGGGGCTCTATGGCTACACCTTC.

The genes are TRBV27 and TRBJ1-6, with D hard to call. The CDR3 consists of 13 residues. V lost 2 bases and J 14 bases, leaving 13 bases between the germline ends. Germline V gene lookup returns CDR1 MNHEY and CDR2 SMNVEV (reference sequence). CDR3 in amino acids: CASSLATFGTLHF. The CDR3 DNA is TGTGCCAGCAGTTTAGCCACCTTTGGCACCCTCCACTTT.

This clone turned up a few times. The chain uses TRBV18 and TRBJ2-5; TRBD2 aligns across 8 bases. The CDR3 is 15 residues long. Unmatched junction bases numbered 4, after V lost 3 bases and J lost 1 base. Germline V gene data show CDR1 as KGHSH and CDR2 as LQKENI. The CDR3 loop reads CASSPGSGAQETQYF. In DNA, the CDR3 is TGTGCCAGCTCACCGGGTAGCGGGGCCCAAGAGACCCAGTACTTC.

The V call is TRBV29-1, the J call TRBJ1-3; the match to TRBD1 covers 7 bases. Germline values: CDR1 SQVTM, CDR2 ANQGSEA. This CDR3 is built from 16 residues. Germline trimming cut 8 bases from V and 2 bases from J; bases unmatched to any gene: 15. The CDR3 loop reads CSLISPGQTAGNTIYF. CDR3 DNA sequence: TGCAGCCTGATTTCCCCGGGACAGACTGCTGGAAACACCATATATTTT.

This rearrangement joins TRBV7-2 to TRBJ1-1, with D possibly being TRBD1 (5 bases). CDR1 and CDR2 from the germline V gene are SGHTA and FQGNSA. V was clipped by 2 bases and J by 4 bases, with 11 bases between them. The CDR3 totals 14 residues. The CDR3 DNA reads TGTGCCAGCAGCTTAACCCAGGGAGGCACTGAAGCTTTCTTT. It translates to CASSLTQGGTEAFF.

This rearrangement joins TRBV7-9 to TRBJ1-6; D might be TRBD1 (5 bases). The CDR3 contains 15 residues. The germline V gene encodes CDR1 SEHNR and CDR2 FQNEAQ (reference sequence). Trimming cost V 2 bases and J 6 bases, with 11 bases left between them. CDR3 nucleotides: TGTGCCAGCAGCTTAATCCAGGGATCTAATTCACCCCTCCACTTT. It encodes CASSLIQGSNSPLHF.

The chain is built from TRBV29-1 and TRBJ2-5; D is possibly TRBD1 (6 bases). The J call is in doubt because the DNA end fits TRBJ2-7 better. The CDR3 spans 14 residues. Germline V gene sequence: CDR1 SQVTM, CDR2 ANQGSEA. CDR3 in amino acids: CSGGTGFDLSEQYF. The CDR3 nucleotides read TGCAGCGGGGGAACAGGGTTCGATCTGTCCGAGCAGTACTTC.

The rearrangement joins TRBV7-2 to TRBJ2-3, with 7 positions matching TRBD1. CDR1 is SGHTA and CDR2 is FQGNSA in the germline V gene. This CDR3 comprises 16 residues. J gave up 3 bases and V 5 bases, and 11 bases lay outside the gene matches. CDR3 loop: CASSTHRGSGTDTQYF. The CDR3 bases are TGTGCCAGCAGCACTCACAGGGGTTCTGGGACAGATACGCAGTATTTT.

The chain employs TRBV6-1 and TRBJ2-3; D ambiguous. This CDR3 is 13 amino acids long. Germline V gives CDR1 MNHNS, CDR2 SASEGT. With 1 base removed from V and 7 bases from J, the gap between germline ends came to 9 bases. The CDR3 DNA reads TGTGCCAGCAGTGAAGATGTTGAGTATACGCAGTATTTT. Its protein product is CASSEDVEYTQYF.

This clone was observed a handful of times. The chain has TRBV19 and TRBJ2-2; 10 bases agree with TRBD2. Germline V gene lookup returns CDR1 LNHDA and CDR2 SQIVND (reference sequence). This CDR3 is 16 amino acids long. Losses at the gene ends were 7 bases for V and 4 bases for J; bases not matched to a gene: 9. The CDR3 DNA reads TGTGCCAGTATAGCATTAGCGGGGGGCTTCACCGGGGAGCTGTTTTTT. It yields the protein CASIALAGGFTGELFF.